The 26 T cell receptor beta chains given below trace back to one sample, sequenced in a study of T-cell memory formation after mild COVID-19. TCRdb used MiXCR to reprocess the 5' RACE reads, holding one entry per CDR3 protein. The data contain 350,000 to 450,000 distinct CDR3 sequences, over 25% of them seen just once; the ten biggest clones take up approximately 12%. The specimen sequenced was PBMCs or a T cell subset sorted from them (not recorded which). Source of these receptors: an adult woman who had mild COVID-19 (a few samples of this study predate the infection). Cell type and time point are not known.

This CDR3 reads CASRSNTGELFF. The CDR3 nucleotides read TGTGCCAGCAGGTCGAACACCGGGGAGCTGTTTTTT. The rearrangement uses TRBV7-2 and TRBJ2-2; the D is unclear. There are 12 residues in the CDR3. Trimming removed 6 bases at V and 0 bases at J, with 2 bases between. Germline lookup yields CDR1 SGHTA and CDR2 FQGNSA.

There are a few counts of this clonotype. The chain joins TRBV2 to TRBJ2-7, with TRBD1 as a possible D gene (6 bases). The CDR3 runs 15 residues. Germline CDR1 reads SNHLY; CDR2 reads FYNNEI. The ends were cut back, 5 bases at V and 1 base at J, with 15 bases in the middle. CDR3: CASSPTGVPSYEQYF. The CDR3 bases are TGTGCCAGCAGTCCGACAGGCGTCCCATCCTACGAGCAGTACTTC.

This clonotype was seen a few times. The chain couples TRBV6-5 to TRBJ2-5; 10 bases match TRBD2. V lost 2 bases and J lost 3; bases outside the gene matches: 3. The CDR3 loop spans 15 amino acids. The germline CDR1 and CDR2 sequences are MNHEY and SVGAGI. DNA for the CDR3: TGTGCCAGCAGTTACCAGGGACTAGCGAAAGAGACCCAGTACTTC. It is translated as CASSYQGLAKETQYF.

This clonotype was seen more than once but under ten times. The chain couples TRBV25-1 to TRBJ2-7; no reliable D call. Germline V gene sequence: CDR1 MGHDK, CDR2 SYGVNS. The CDR3 extends over 13 amino acids. V dropped 6 bases and J dropped 0 bases, with 9 bases sitting between them. In DNA, the CDR3 is TGTGCCAGCAGATATGGGAACTCCTACGAGCAGTACTTC. Its protein is CASRYGNSYEQYF.

The chain has TRBV7-2 and TRBJ2-7; 9 nucleotides line up with TRBD2. Germline V gene sequence: CDR1 SGHTA, CDR2 FQGNSA. V lost 3 bases and J lost 6; bases outside the gene matches: 9. The CDR3 length is 15 residues. CDR3 coding DNA: TGTGCCAGCAGCTTGGCGGGAGGGGTTAACTTCGAGCAGTACTTC. Protein product: CASSLAGGVNFEQYF.

V and J are TRBV12-3 or TRBV12-4 and TRBJ1-1; possible D gene TRBD1, 5 bases. The CDR3 spans 15 residues. V dropped 6 bases and J dropped 4 bases, with 18 bases sitting between them. CDR3 nucleotide sequence: TGTGCCAGCAGCCAAGTCATGGGGGGGGTCACTGAAGCTTTCTTT. Its protein is CASSQVMGGVTEAFF.

This chain links TRBV7-2 with TRBJ2-5; TRBD2 agrees at 8 bases. This CDR3 is 13 amino acids long. Germline V gene lookup returns CDR1 SGHTA and CDR2 FQGNSA. V was clipped by 6 bases and J by 9 bases; unmatched bases: 9. CDR3 in amino acids: CASSSGGRGAQYF. CDR3 DNA sequence: TGTGCCAGCAGTTCCGGCGGGCGGGGGGCCCAGTACTTC.

Only a few counts were recorded for this clonotype. The chain couples TRBV4-3 to TRBJ2-7, with D possibly being TRBD2 (5 bases). The CDR3 runs 15 residues. CDR1 and CDR2 from the germline V gene are LGHNA and YSLEER. V lost 1 base to trimming and J lost 6 bases, with 16 bases between them. DNA of the CDR3: TGCGCCAGCAGCCAAGGCCCTAGCCAGATCAGCGAGCAGTACTTC. This gives the protein CASSQGPSQISEQYF.

This clonotype was seen more than once but under ten times. This rearrangement joins TRBV10-3 to TRBJ1-1; the match to TRBD1 covers 9 bases. CDR1 ENHRY and CDR2 SYGVKD come from the germline V gene. Germline trimming cut 6 bases from V and 1 base from J; bases unmatched to any gene: 6. The CDR3 sequence is 15 residues long. CDR3 sequence (DNA): TGTGCCATCAGGGACGGACAGGGGACGAACACTGAAGCTTTCTTT. This translates into CAIRDGQGTNTEAFF.

The rearrangement uses TRBV29-1 and TRBJ2-7, with 7 bases identical to TRBD1. V lost 4 bases to trimming and J lost 5 bases; unmatched junction nucleotides: 8. Germline V gene data show CDR1 as SQVTM and CDR2 as ANQGSEA. The CDR3 length is 13 residues. CDR3 region: CSVGDRDVNEQYF. CDR3 DNA: TGCAGCGTTGGAGACAGGGACGTTAACGAGCAGTACTTC.

The chain uses TRBV6-1 and TRBJ2-3; 11 bases are a match to TRBD2. V was clipped by 7 bases and J by 3 bases; unmatched bases: 6. The germline V gene encodes CDR1 MNHNS and CDR2 SASEGT. There are 15 residues in the CDR3. CDR3 amino acids: CASTEVAGGTDTQYF. CDR3 in DNA: TGTGCCAGCACAGAGGTAGCGGGGGGGACAGATACGCAGTATTTT.

The V gene is TRBV7-9, the J gene TRBJ1-2; D unresolved. V gave up 1 base and J gave up 0 bases, with 15 bases separating them. This CDR3 comprises 17 residues. Germline V gives CDR1 SEHNR, CDR2 FQNEAQ (reference sequence). CDR3 sequence reads: CASSLDAELVTNYGYTF. The CDR3 coding sequence is TGTGCCAGCAGCTTAGATGCAGAATTGGTGACTAACTATGGCTACACCTTC.

The rearrangement uses TRBV12-3 or TRBV12-4 and TRBJ2-7; D uncertain. V lost 5 bases to trimming and J lost 7 bases, with 15 bases between them. The CDR3 is made up of 13 amino acids. CDR3 in amino acids: CASSTTSTREQYF. CDR3 bases: TGTGCCAGCAGTACTACATCAACGCGGGAGCAGTACTTC.

The chain links TRBV4-3 to TRBJ2-4; D remains ambiguous. The CDR3 is 15 amino acids. The V and J ends lost 0 bases and 0 bases respectively, with 6 bases between them. CDR1 and CDR2 (germline): LGHNA, YSLEER. CDR3 protein: CASSQDAEAKNIQYF. Written as DNA, the CDR3 is TGCGCCAGCAGCCAAGATGCTGAAGCCAAAAACATTCAGTACTTC.

This clonotype was counted only a few times. CDR3 sequence: CASSSLGLPSSGANVLTF. The CDR3 DNA is TGTGCCAGCAGCTCCTTGGGTCTCCCGAGCTCTGGGGCCAACGTCCTGACTTTC. The chain links TRBV5-6 to TRBJ2-6; no clear D. In germline, CDR1 is SGHDT, CDR2 YYEEEE. Trimming cost V 3 bases and J 0 bases, with 16 bases left between them. The CDR3 contains 18 residues. Full variable domain (remainder filled in from reference TRBV5-6 and TRBJ2-6): DAGVTQSPTHLIKTRGQQVTLRCSPKSGHDTVSWYQQALGQGPQFIFQYYEEEERQRGNFPDRFSGHQFPNYSSELNVNALLLGDSALYLCASSSLGLPSSGANVLTFGAGSRLTVL.

The chain is built from TRBV7-2 and TRBJ2-3; 7 bases line up with TRBD2. This CDR3 is built from 15 residues. V lost 2 bases and J lost 0; bases outside the gene matches: 2. Germline CDR1 SGHTA, CDR2 FQGNSA. CDR3 DNA: TGTGCCAGCAGCTTACCTAGCGGTAGCACAGATACGCAGTATTTT. Its protein product is CASSLPSGSTDTQYF.

This clonotype came up a few times. The chain carries TRBV4-1 and TRBJ2-2; D is uncertain. The CDR3 extends over 12 amino acids. The germline V gene has CDR1 MGHRA and CDR2 YSYEKL. Between the trimmed V and J ends, which lost 7 bases and 5 bases, there was a span of 8 bases. The DNA of the CDR3 is TGCGCCAGCATTGATGCGACCGGGGAGCTGTTTTTT. This sequence encodes CASIDATGELFF.

CDR3 residues: CATSDVPGQDRDGYTF. CDR3 DNA: TGTGCCACCAGTGACGTCCCGGGACAGGATCGGGATGGCTACACCTTC. The V and J genes are TRBV24-1 and TRBJ1-2; 8 nucleotides align to TRBD1. The CDR3 totals 16 residues. Germline lookup yields CDR1 KGHDR and CDR2 SFDVKD. The trim removed 4 bases at V and 6 bases at J, leaving 12 bases unmatched.

The chain joins TRBV9 to TRBJ2-1; D gene unclear. The CDR3 covers 12 residues. CDR1 is SGDLS, CDR2 YYNGEE, per germline. The germline V and J ends were trimmed by 4 bases and 9 bases, with 11 bases remaining between them. For the CDR3, the DNA is TGTGCCAGCAGCTCGAGCTGGGGTGAGCAGTTCTTC. It yields the protein CASSSSWGEQFF.

This clonotype was counted a few times. The rearrangement links TRBV4-3 to TRBJ2-2; a weak D match, TRBD2 (6 bases). CDR3 length: 16 amino acids. Per germline, CDR1 LGHNA and CDR2 YSLEER. V was shortened by 1 base and J by 6 bases, with 15 bases between the two germline ends. This CDR3 is CASSQGGVLFPGELFF. The DNA of the CDR3 is TGCGCCAGCAGCCAAGGGGGGGTCCTTTTCCCCGGGGAGCTGTTTTTT.

The rearrangement uses TRBV29-1 and TRBJ1-6, with D unclear. V was shortened by 4 bases and J by 5 bases, with 12 bases between the two germline ends. Germline-derived CDR1 and CDR2 are SQVTM and ANQGSEA. The CDR3 is made up of 14 amino acids. CDR3 DNA sequence: TGCAGCGTTGCTATTGGCACGGATAATTCACCCCTCCACTTT. Amino acids: CSVAIGTDNSPLHF.

This clonotype was found many times. This chain links TRBV16 with TRBJ2-7, with 15 bases fitting TRBD2. CDR3 length: 18 residues. After removal of 3 bases from V and 0 bases from J, the junction contained 6 bases not matched to a gene. CDR1 is KGHSY, CDR2 FQNENV, per germline. CDR3 coding DNA: TGTGCCAGCAGCCACGGACTAGCGGGAGGGGGGTTCTCCTACGAGCAGTACTTC. Its protein product is CASSHGLAGGGFSYEQYF.

The rearrangement joins TRBV19 to TRBJ2-3; 12 bases are shared with TRBD2. CDR3 size: 17 residues. Germline CDR1 reads LNHDA; CDR2 reads SQIVND (reference sequence). Trimming removed 6 bases from V and 0 bases from J; junction bases left unmatched: 7. The CDR3 spells CASSRLAGVSSTDTQYF. Here the CDR3 DNA reads TGTGCCAGTAGCAGACTAGCGGGGGTATCTAGCACAGATACGCAGTATTTT. Full variable domain (outside the CDR3, taken from reference TRBV19 and TRBJ2-3): DGGITQSPKYLFRKEGQNVTLSCEQNLNHDAMYWYRQDPGQGLRLIYYSQIVNDFQKGDIAEGYSVSREKKESFPLTVTSAQKNPTAFYLCASSRLAGVSSTDTQYFGPGTRLTVL.

In this sample, this clonotype turned up a few times. This sequence joins TRBV7-8 and TRBJ2-5, with 9 bases that match TRBD1. This CDR3 spans 16 amino acids. CDR1 and CDR2 (germline): SGHVS, FQNEAQ. J gave up 6 bases and V 5 bases, and 13 bases lay outside the gene matches. The DNA of the CDR3 is TGTGCCAGCAGCGCGATCCGAACAGGGGGCCGGAAGACCCAGTACTTC. It translates to CASSAIRTGGRKTQYF.

This chain's CDR3 is CASSLTDRVAYGYTF. The CDR3 region has the DNA TGTGCCAGCAGCCTAACGGACAGGGTGGCCTATGGCTACACCTTC. The chain joins TRBV7-2 to TRBJ1-2; the match to TRBD1 covers 8 bases. This CDR3 has 15 amino acids. Germline CDR1 and CDR2: SGHTA and FQGNSA. Trimming at V came to 5 bases and at J to 4 bases, leaving 9 bases not matched to a gene. The complete variable domain, with remaining parts taken from reference TRBV7-2 and TRBJ1-2, reads GAGVSQSPSNKVTEKGKDVELRCDPISGHTALYWYRQSLGQGLEFLIYFQGNSAPDKSGLPSDRFSAERTGGSVSTLTIQRTQQEDSAVYLCASSLTDRVAYGYTFGSGTRLTVV.

This clonotype came up a few times. The chain recombines TRBV24-1 with TRBJ2-1, with 14 bases lining up with TRBD2. Germline-derived CDR1 and CDR2 are KGHDR and SFDVKD. The CDR3 length is 16 residues. V lost 9 bases to trimming and J lost 2 bases; unmatched junction nucleotides: 5. CDR3 protein: CATGTSGSEAYNEQFF. CDR3 nucleotide sequence: TGTGCCACCGGGACTAGCGGGAGTGAGGCCTACAATGAGCAGTTCTTC.